Presented here are 29 T cell receptor beta chains from one specimen sequenced in a study of blood T cells in healthy people across ages. The second PCR ran about 7 to 12 cycles with a sample-barcoded 5' primer and J-beta primers. One entry per CDR3 protein, called by TCRdb with MiXCR from the 5' RACE reads. The sample contains approximately 810,000 distinct CDR3 sequences, around 34% of which appear only once. The sample consisted of blood. Receptor source: a man younger than 35 in good health.

This chain connects TRBV6-4 to TRBJ2-3; the D gene is possibly TRBD1 (6 bases). V dropped 3 bases and J dropped 6 bases, with 16 bases sitting between them. The CDR3 runs 15 residues. CDR1 and CDR2 (germline): MRHNA, SNTAGT. The CDR3 DNA sequence: TGTGCCAGCAGTGAGGGAGCTAGGGGGTCGGATACGCAGTATTTT. This translates into CASSEGARGSDTQYF.

The rearrangement uses TRBV29-1 and TRBJ1-3; D is perhaps TRBD1 (5 bases). Trimming cost V 4 bases and J 1 base, with 11 bases left between them. The CDR3 contains 14 residues. The germline gives CDR1 SQVTM, CDR2 ANQGSEA. CDR3 amino acids: CSVGGRASGNTIYF. CDR3 nucleotides: TGCAGCGTTGGGGGCAGGGCGTCTGGAAACACCATATATTTT.

The rearrangement links TRBV29-1 to TRBJ2-3; 7 positions match TRBD1. The CDR3 has 14 amino acids. CDR1 and CDR2 (germline): SQVTM, ANQGSEA. In nucleotides, the CDR3 is TGCCGCGCCCCGGGACAGCCTAGCACAGATACGCAGTATTTT. It codes for CRAPGQPSTDTQYF.

The gene calls are TRBV4-3 and TRBJ1-1; D not certain. CDR3 length: 15 amino acids. Germline V gene data show CDR1 as LGHNA and CDR2 as YSLEER. Trimming removed 0 bases at V and 1 base at J, with 9 bases between. The DNA of the CDR3 is TGCGCCAGCAGCCAAGATGGGCGGGGGAACACTGAAGCTTTCTTT. Its translation: CASSQDGRGNTEAFF.

The chain employs TRBV6-2 or TRBV6-3 and TRBJ1-5; weak D call: TRBD1 (6 bases). The CDR3 extends over 13 amino acids. V was shortened by 10 bases and J by 4 bases, with 14 bases between the two germline ends. Germline values: CDR1 MNHEY, CDR2 SVGEGT. CDR3 residues: CATEQGRNQPQHF. In DNA form, the CDR3 reads TGTGCCACCGAACAGGGCCGTAATCAGCCCCAGCATTTT.

This clonotype was seen a handful of times. This chain uses TRBV5-1 with TRBJ2-1; no clear D. The length of the CDR3 is 17 residues. Per germline, CDR1 SGHRS and CDR2 YFSETQ. Deletions cut 0 bases from V and 1 base from J, with 14 bases between. The CDR3 region has the DNA TGCGCCAGCAGCTTGGGGGATAGTGATAGATCCTACAATGAGCAGTTCTTC. Translated, it gives CASSLGDSDRSYNEQFF.

This clonotype appeared a few times. This chain connects TRBV27 to TRBJ2-7, with 9 bases fitting TRBD2. CDR1 is MNHEY, CDR2 SMNVEV, per germline (reference sequence). V was pared by 3 bases and J by 0 bases, with 3 bases of the junction left unmatched. This CDR3 is built from 15 residues. This CDR3 reads CASSFSSGVSYEQYF. As DNA, the CDR3 is TGTGCCAGCAGTTTCTCTAGCGGGGTCTCCTACGAGCAGTACTTC.

In this sample, this clonotype turned up a few times. This chain uses TRBV10-3 with TRBJ2-7, with TRBD1 identical over 10 bases. In germline, CDR1 is ENHRY, CDR2 SYGVKD. The ends lost 4 bases at V and 5 bases at J; junction bases unmatched: 8. This CDR3 spans 15 amino acids. CDR3 sequence: CAISASGTGVHEQYF. DNA for the CDR3: TGTGCCATCAGTGCCTCCGGGACAGGGGTTCACGAGCAGTACTTC.

This chain joins TRBV12-3 or TRBV12-4 and TRBJ1-2; D possibly corresponds to TRBD1 (5 bases). This CDR3 comprises 13 residues. Trimming left V 1 base short and J 8 bases short, with 11 bases between. CDR3 sequence reads: CASSLDGTAGYTF. CDR3 sequence (DNA): TGTGCCAGCAGTTTAGATGGGACGGCGGGCTACACCTTC.

This rearrangement joins TRBV7-3 to TRBJ1-3, with D perhaps TRBD1 (5 bases). This CDR3 region has 16 residues. Trimming pared 1 base from V and 2 bases from J, leaving 12 bases between. Germline lookup yields CDR1 SGHTA and CDR2 FQGTGA. This CDR3 reads CASSLNAAGAGNTIYF. CDR3 nucleotides: TGTGCCAGCAGCTTAAATGCGGCGGGGGCTGGAAACACCATATATTTT.

Regarding this clonotype: Germline and junction disagree at one end, which may indicate a read error. The chain couples TRBV25-1 to TRBJ1-4; weak D call: TRBD1 (5 bases). Germline V gene sequence: CDR1 MGHDK, CDR2 SYGVNS. There are 13 residues in the CDR3. For the CDR3, the DNA is TGTGCCAGCTGTGAGGGGATTAATGAAAAACTGTTTTTT. This codes for CASCEGINEKLFF.

This chain links TRBV6-2 or TRBV6-3 with TRBJ2-1; 10 bases agree with TRBD2. Germline loops: CDR1 MNHEY, CDR2 SVGEGT. The CDR3 runs 16 residues. V shed 0 bases, J shed 5 bases, and the junction held 4 bases outside the gene matches. CDR3 sequence (DNA): TGTGCCAGCAGTTACTCGAGCGGGGGGGCCCACAATGAGCAGTTCTTC. The encoded protein is CASSYSSGGAHNEQFF.

In its sample, this clonotype was seen many times. This rearrangement joins TRBV12-3 or TRBV12-4 to TRBJ1-1; D might be TRBD1 (5 bases). V gave up 2 bases and J gave up 4 bases, with 8 bases separating them. The CDR3 length is 13 residues. The CDR3 region has the DNA TGTGCCAGCAGTTTAACGCAGGGCACTGAAGCTTTCTTT. Translating gives CASSLTQGTEAFF.

This clonotype was seen a few times. The CDR3 is CASSQQTATNEKLFF. CDR3 in DNA: TGCGCCAGCAGCCAACAGACCGCAACTAATGAAAAACTGTTTTTT. The chain employs TRBV4-1 and TRBJ1-4, with D unresolved. CDR3 length equals 15 residues. In germline, CDR1 is MGHRA, CDR2 YSYEKL. The V end was cut by 2 bases, the J end by 0 bases, with 7 bases between.

Notes on this clonotype: This may be a read error: a much more frequent sequence differs by one nucleotide. The genes are TRBV27 and TRBJ2-1; a possible D gene is TRBD1 (5 bases). V lost 0 bases and J lost 13, with 22 bases in between. The CDR3 spans 16 residues. Germline-derived CDR1 and CDR2 are MNHEY and SMNVEV (reference sequence). DNA for the CDR3: TGTGCCAGCAGTTTATCGGGGCAGCTCATCTCGGAGACCCAGTTCTTC. Translated: CASSLSGQLISETQFF.

The gene calls are TRBV9 and TRBJ1-4; D is undetermined. The CDR3 spans 14 residues. The germline V and J ends were trimmed by 3 bases and 8 bases, with 14 bases remaining between them. The germline CDR1 and CDR2 sequences are SGDLS and YYNGEE. CDR3 sequence: CASSAGNIEEKLFF. In nucleotides, the CDR3 is TGTGCCAGCAGCGCAGGAAATATCGAAGAAAAACTGTTTTTT. Based on the CDR3 plus reference TRBV9 and TRBJ1-4, the full variable domain is DSGVTQTPKHLITATGQRVTLRCSPRSGDLSVYWYQQSLDQGLQFLIQYYNGEERAKGNILERFSAQQFPDLHSELNLSSLELGDSALYFCASSAGNIEEKLFFGSGTQLSVL.

The CDR3 reads CASSFTGTSYEQFF. DNA of the CDR3: TGTGCCAGCAGTTTCACAGGGACTAGCTACGAGCAGTTCTTC. The chain recombines TRBV27 with TRBJ2-1, with 9 positions matching TRBD2. This CDR3 comprises 14 residues. CDR1 and CDR2 from the germline V gene are MNHEY and SMNVEV (reference sequence). V dropped 3 bases and J dropped 10; count of bases not matched to a gene: 7.

Notes on this clonotype: This may come from a read error, since a much larger clone is one base off. The chain joins TRBV7-2 to TRBJ2-1; D not resolved. V lost 7 bases and J lost 6, with 19 bases in between. CDR1 and CDR2 (germline): SGHTA, FQGNSA. This CDR3 contains 15 residues. The CDR3, as DNA: TGTGCCAGCACACCCGTTGGGGTATCGGGCAATGAGCAGTTCTTC. This encodes CASTPVGVSGNEQFF.

This clonotype turned up a few times. V usage is TRBV12-3 or TRBV12-4 and J usage is TRBJ1-5, with D maybe TRBD1 (6 bases). The CDR3 sequence is 14 residues long. Deletions cut 7 bases from V and 5 bases from J, with 15 bases between. For the CDR3, the DNA is TGTGCCAGCACCTACAGGGAAGCATATCAGCCCCAGCATTTT. It codes for CASTYREAYQPQHF.

This clonotype was recorded many times. The V gene is TRBV29-1, the J gene TRBJ2-5; D tentatively reads TRBD1 or TRBD2 (5 bases each). The V gene lost 5 bases and the J gene lost 0 bases, with 16 bases spanning the gap. The CDR3 has 15 residues. CDR1 SQVTM and CDR2 ANQGSEA come from the germline V gene. CDR3 nucleotides: TGCAGCGTTAGCCCCCCAGGGACGAACCAAGAGACCCAGTACTTC. Residues: CSVSPPGTNQETQYF.

This chain connects TRBV6-2 or TRBV6-3 to TRBJ1-1; unclear D gene. Germline assignment: CDR1 MNHEY and CDR2 SVGEGT. Trimming cost V 2 bases and J 7 bases, with 5 bases left between them. This CDR3 comprises 11 residues. CDR3 protein: CASSYPSEAFF. The CDR3 DNA reads as TGTGCCAGCAGTTACCCAAGTGAAGCTTTCTTT.

The chain has TRBV7-9 and TRBJ2-7; 8 bases line up with TRBD1. The DNA end is a closer match to TRBJ2-1, so the J assignment may be wrong. The CDR3 is 14 amino acids. The germline V gene has CDR1 SEHNR and CDR2 FQNEAQ (reference sequence). Written as DNA, the CDR3 is TGTGCCAGCAGCTTACAGGGGGCCTCCTACGAGCAGTTCTTC. It yields the protein CASSLQGASYEQFF.

The chain recombines TRBV5-1 with TRBJ1-1, with D tentatively TRBD1 (5 bases). Germline assignment: CDR1 SGHRS and CDR2 YFSETQ. The V and J ends lost 2 bases and 8 bases respectively, with 10 bases between them. The CDR3 is 12 residues long. CDR3 in amino acids: CASSFRGDEAFF. The DNA of the CDR3 is TGCGCCAGCAGCTTTCGTGGGGACGAAGCTTTCTTT.

This chain joins TRBV20-1 and TRBJ1-3; tentatively, D is TRBD1 (5 bases). V lost 3 bases, J lost 0 bases, and 9 bases lay in between. Germline lookup yields CDR1 DFQATT and CDR2 SNEGSKA (reference sequence). The CDR3 length is 14 residues. The CDR3 nucleotides are TGCAGTGCTAGTGGGGGTAGCTCTGGAAACACCATATATTTT. Its protein is CSASGGSSGNTIYF.

The V call is TRBV6-2 or TRBV6-3, the J call TRBJ2-3, with a tentative D call TRBD2 (5 bases). This CDR3 region has 12 residues. Germline V gives CDR1 MNHEY, CDR2 SVGEGT. With 4 bases removed from V and 3 bases from J, the gap between germline ends came to 5 bases. The CDR3 DNA reads TGTGCCAGCAGTTGGGAGACAGATACGCAGTATTTT. Translating gives CASSWETDTQYF.

V usage is TRBV6-5 and J usage is TRBJ1-5; D uncertain. The CDR3 covers 13 residues. Germline V gene sequence: CDR1 MNHEY, CDR2 SVGAGI. The V and J ends lost 5 bases and 7 bases respectively, with 12 bases between them. The CDR3 nucleotides read TGTGCCAGCAGTGACGCCCCTGGGCAGCCCCAGCATTTT. This translates into CASSDAPGQPQHF.

This chain joins TRBV12-3 or TRBV12-4 and TRBJ1-6; weak D call: TRBD1 (6 bases). V was pared by 7 bases and J by 2 bases, with 12 bases between. The CDR3 consists of 15 residues. The CDR3 DNA sequence: TGTGCCAGCACGGGAGGGGGGGCCTATAATTCACCCCTCCACTTT. Its protein is CASTGGGAYNSPLHF.

This clonotype was counted only a few times. V and J are TRBV12-3 or TRBV12-4 and TRBJ1-1, with D possibly being TRBD1 (6 bases). Trimming stripped 6 bases from V and 3 bases from J, with 14 bases between. The length of the CDR3 is 14 residues. CDR3 DNA sequence: TGTGCCAGCAGACGACAGGCGCTCCACACTGAAGCTTTCTTT. Translation: CASRRQALHTEAFF.

This clonotype has at least ten counts. The gene calls are TRBV11-2 and TRBJ2-1; weak D call: TRBD2 (5 bases). V gave up 4 bases and J gave up 9 bases, with 7 bases separating them. There are 11 residues in the CDR3. The germline V gene encodes CDR1 SGHAT and CDR2 FQNNGV. The CDR3 region has the DNA TGTGCCAGCAGCTACGAGGGTGAGCAGTTCTTC. It translates to CASSYEGEQFF.